Given below is one T cell receptor beta chain in context. Using RNA transcripts as the source, TCR beta CDR3 regions were amplified. The TCR CDR3 first-round RT-PCR relied on the HTBI primer set. TCRdb recomputed calls from the multiplex PCR reads with MiXCR, one row per CDR3 protein. Here the sample spans a few hundred thousand distinct CDR3 sequences, around a sixth being singletons. The CDR3 has 19 residues. Trimming removed 1 base from V and 5 bases from J, with 29 bases in between. In germline, CDR1 is DFQATT, CDR2 SNEGSKA (reference sequence). These data originate in a study of T cells in Graves' hyperthyroidism and ophthalmopathy.

The chain joins TRBV20-1 to TRBJ2-5; tentatively, D is TRBD1 (7 bases). Input material: blood. The receptor's source is a woman between 50 and 59 years old with Graves' hyperthyroidism. CDR3 amino acids: CSARGIATGIHPGGETQYF. The CDR3 nucleotides read TGCAGTGCTAGAGGAATCGCGACAGGGATTCACCCTGGGGGGGAGACCCAGTACTTC.